This T cell receptor beta chain was recorded in a study of vaccination and CD4 T cells after COVID-19. In the study overall: Post-vaccine sample collection happened at a median of 72 days after dose two, ranging 14 to 241. Findings and caveats of the study: Convalescent patients' median share of reactive clones seen only post-vaccination was 70% to 90%.

Germline lookup yields CDR1 DFQATT and CDR2 SNEGSKA (reference sequence). V was cut by 4 bases and J by 8 bases, with 11 bases left in between. This CDR3 is 12 amino acids long. With regard to this clonotype: The antigen is undetermined.

The treatment was: approximately 10-day PBMC culture with coronavirus spike peptide pools or control peptides (ViraFEST assay). Alongside roughly 9.2 IU/ml IL-2 and 10 ug/ml peptide pools, PBMCs were cultured at about 2.2 million per well. The Oncomine TCR Beta short-read assay generated sequence data from the DNA of cultured CD4+ T cells. Genomic DNA from cultured CD4+ T cells was extracted. One entry per CDR3 protein results from TCRdb running MiXCR on the PCR reads. The sample yields some 12,000 distinct CDR3 sequences, 40% to 50% seen once. The chain has TRBV20-1 and TRBJ1-4; D is unresolved. The sample comprised CD4+ T cells from blood, cultured in vitro. This clonotype was sampled from a human donor who had recovered from COVID-19. CDR3 coding DNA: TGCAGTGCTAAGTCGGCAGCAGAAAAACTGTTTTTT. Translated: CSAKSAAEKLFF.